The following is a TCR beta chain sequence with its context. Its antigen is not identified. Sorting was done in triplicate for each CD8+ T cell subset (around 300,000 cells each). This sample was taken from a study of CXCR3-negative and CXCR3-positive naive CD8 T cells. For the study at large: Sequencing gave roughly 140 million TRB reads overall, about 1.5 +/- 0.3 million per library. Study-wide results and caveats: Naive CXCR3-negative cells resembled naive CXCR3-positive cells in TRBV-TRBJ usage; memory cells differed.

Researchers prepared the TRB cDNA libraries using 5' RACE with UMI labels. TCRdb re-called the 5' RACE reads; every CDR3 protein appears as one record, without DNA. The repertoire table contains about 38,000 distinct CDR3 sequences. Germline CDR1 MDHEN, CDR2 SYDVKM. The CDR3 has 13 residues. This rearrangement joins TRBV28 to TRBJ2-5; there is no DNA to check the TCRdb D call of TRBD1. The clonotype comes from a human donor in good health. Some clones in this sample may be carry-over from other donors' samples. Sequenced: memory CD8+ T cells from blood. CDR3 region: CASSWDRGETQYF.